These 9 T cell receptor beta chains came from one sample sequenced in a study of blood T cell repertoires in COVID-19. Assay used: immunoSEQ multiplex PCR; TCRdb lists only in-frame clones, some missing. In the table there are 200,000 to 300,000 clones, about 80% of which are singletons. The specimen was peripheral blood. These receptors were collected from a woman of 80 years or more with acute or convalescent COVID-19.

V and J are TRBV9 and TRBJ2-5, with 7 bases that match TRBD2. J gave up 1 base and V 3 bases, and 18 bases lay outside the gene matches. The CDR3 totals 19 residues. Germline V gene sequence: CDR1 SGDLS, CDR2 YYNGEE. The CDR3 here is CASSASQSRSSGPQETQYF. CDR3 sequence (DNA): TGTGCCAGCAGCGCCTCCCAAAGTAGGAGTAGCGGGCCCCAAGAGACCCAGTACTTC.

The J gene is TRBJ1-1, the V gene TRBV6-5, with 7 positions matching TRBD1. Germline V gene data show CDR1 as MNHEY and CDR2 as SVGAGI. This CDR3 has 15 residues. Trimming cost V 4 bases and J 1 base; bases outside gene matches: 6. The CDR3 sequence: CASSFNRGPNTEAFF. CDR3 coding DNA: TGTGCCAGCAGTTTCAACAGGGGTCCGAACACTGAAGCTTTCTTT.

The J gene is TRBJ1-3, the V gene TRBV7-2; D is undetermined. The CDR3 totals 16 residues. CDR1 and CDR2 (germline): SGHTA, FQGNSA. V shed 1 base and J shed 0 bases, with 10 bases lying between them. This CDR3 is CASSLVAGFSGNTIYF. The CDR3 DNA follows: TGTGCCAGCAGCTTAGTGGCGGGTTTCTCTGGAAACACCATATATTTT.

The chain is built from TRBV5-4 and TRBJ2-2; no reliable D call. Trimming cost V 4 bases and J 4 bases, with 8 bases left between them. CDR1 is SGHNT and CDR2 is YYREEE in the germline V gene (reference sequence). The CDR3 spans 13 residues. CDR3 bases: TGTGCCAGCAGCGCGGAGATCACCGGGGAGCTGTTTTTT. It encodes CASSAEITGELFF.

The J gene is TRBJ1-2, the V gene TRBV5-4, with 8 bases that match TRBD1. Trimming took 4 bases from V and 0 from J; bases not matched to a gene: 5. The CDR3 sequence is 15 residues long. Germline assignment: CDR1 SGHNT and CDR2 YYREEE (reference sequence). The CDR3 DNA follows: TGTGCCAGCAGCCATCAGGGGGCGCCTAACTATGGCTACACCTTC. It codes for CASSHQGAPNYGYTF.

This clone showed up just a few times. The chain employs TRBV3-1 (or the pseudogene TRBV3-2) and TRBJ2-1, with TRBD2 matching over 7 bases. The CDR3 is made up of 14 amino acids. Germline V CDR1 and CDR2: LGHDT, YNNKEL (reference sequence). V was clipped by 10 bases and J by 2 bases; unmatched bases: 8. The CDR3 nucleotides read TGTGCCATCCAGCGGGGAAACACCTACAATGAGCAGTTCTTC. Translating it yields CAIQRGNTYNEQFF.

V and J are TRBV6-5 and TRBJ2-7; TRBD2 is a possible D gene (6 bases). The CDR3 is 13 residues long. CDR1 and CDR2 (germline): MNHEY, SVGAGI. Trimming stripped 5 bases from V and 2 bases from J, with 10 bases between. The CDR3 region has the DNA TGTGCCAGCAGTCCCGGGACTCCCTACGAGCAGTACTTC. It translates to CASSPGTPYEQYF.

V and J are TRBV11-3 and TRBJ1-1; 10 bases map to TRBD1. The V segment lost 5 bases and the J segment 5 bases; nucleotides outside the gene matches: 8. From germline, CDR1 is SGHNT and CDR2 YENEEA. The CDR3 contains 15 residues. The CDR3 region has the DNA TGTGCCAGCAGCCAGACGACAGGGGGCTCGACTGAAGCTTTCTTT. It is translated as CASSQTTGGSTEAFF.

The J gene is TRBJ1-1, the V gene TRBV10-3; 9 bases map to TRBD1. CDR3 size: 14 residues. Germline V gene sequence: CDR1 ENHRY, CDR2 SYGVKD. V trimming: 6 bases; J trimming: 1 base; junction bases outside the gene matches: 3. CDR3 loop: CAISEDRGNTEAFF. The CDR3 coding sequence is TGTGCCATCAGCGAGGACAGGGGGAACACTGAAGCTTTCTTT.